This paragraph reports one T cell receptor beta chain. Its cognate antigen has yet to be identified. There are no base qualities to consult, and no much larger clone falls within one base. Genomic DNA was isolated from the sorted cells so that the TCRbeta CDR3 region could be sequenced. The immunoSEQ Assay was used to sequence the TCRbeta CDR3 regions. This is the immuneACCESS table as TCRdb keeps it, with only in-frame sequences that have V and J called. A part of the clones is gone; compared with another copy, unresolved V genes explain less than half, and the rest is unexplained. Recorded for this sample are fewer than 45,000 clones; around 89% of them occurred a single time. The top ten clones comprise about 16% of the sample. Including the terminal cysteine and phenylalanine, the CDR3 comprises 14 residues. The DNA shown is the 42-base CDR3, in frame from base 1. For this chain, trimming is 5 bases at the V end and 4 bases at the J end, and the number of junction bases without a gene match is 5. From the germline V gene (reference sequence), CDR1 is LNHNV and CDR2 is YYDKDF.

Patients with autoimmune disease history or receiving systemic immunosuppression were excluded from the trial. Peripheral blood for TCR sequencing was drawn from every dose cohort at baseline, at cycle 4 day 1 and at cycle 7 day 1. Samples were obtained from an open-label, multicenter, first-in-human phase I dose-escalation trial of ivuxolimab. The trial enrolled adults with locally advanced or metastatic head and neck squamous cell, hepatocellular, melanoma or renal cell carcinoma. CD4+ and CD8+ T cells were sorted separately from peripheral blood before TCR sequencing. This entry comes from a study of OX40 agonist ivuxolimab in advanced cancers. Describing the broader study: Ivuxolimab was a fully human IgG2 agonistic monoclonal antibody targeting the costimulatory receptor OX40 (CD134). Partial responses occurred in three dose-escalation patients, of whom one had hepatocellular carcinoma and two had cutaneous melanoma. Prior anti-PD-1, anti-PD-L1 or anti-CTLA-4 therapy was permitted, and checkpoint inhibitors had been received by 30% to 40% of dose-escalation patients. Of the 50 to 55 patients in dose escalation, some 19 had hepatocellular carcinoma, about 15 had melanoma, 9 had renal cell carcinoma and 9 had head and neck cancer. Intravenous ivuxolimab was administered to patients every 2 weeks at six dose levels: 0.01, 0.1, 0.3, 1.5, 3 and 10 mg/kg. Peripheral TCRbeta sequencing was intended to test whether TCR sequence diversity was altered and clonal T-cell expansion was caused by ivuxolimab. The paper covers the monotherapy dose-escalation part of the phase I ivuxolimab trial, which included N ≈ 57 patients. The dose-escalation cohort was about 83% male with a mean age of roughly 60 years, ranging from roughly 20 to 85. What the research found in general, with its limitations: The antigen specificity of the peripheral T cells that underwent clonal expansion was not determined. At doses from 0.1 to 3.0 mg/kg, clonal expansion was seen in both CD4+ and CD8+ blood T cells between baseline and week 6. Partial responders in the 0.1-3.0 mg/kg groups had among the lowest normalized peripheral clonal expansion, especially among CD8+ T cells. After ivuxolimab, CD8+ T cells had more expanded clones than CD4+ T cells on average. Low levels of normalized T-cell clonal expansion were also shown by some nonresponding patients.

The sequence was obtained from an adult with an advanced solid tumor such as melanoma, head and neck, liver or kidney cancer. The chain is assembled from TRBV15 and TRBJ2-7; TRBD1 lines up with 10 middle nucleotides. The sequences come from CD4+ or CD8+ T cells sorted from blood, collected in a trial of the OX40 agonist ivuxolimab. The CDR3 protein sequence reads: CATSGRDRGYEQYF. The nucleotide sequence reads as follows: TGTGCCACCAGCGGCCGGGACAGGGGTTACGAGCAGTACTTC.